A selection of T cell receptor beta chains follows, all from one sample in a study of chemoradiotherapy in HPV16-positive cancers. TCRdb's copy holds only in-frame clones and misses some; the assay was immunoSEQ multiplex PCR. The sample has some 5,000 clones, 90% to 95% seen once. Sequences were derived from tumor tissue, sampled from a patient who underwent chemoradiotherapy. The receptor source for this set is a human donor with HPV-associated anogenital cancer. The CDR3 runs from the conserved cysteine through the conserved F or W. The order of the fields is clone size, CDR3 length, V gene, J gene, CDR3 protein. Not all rows give a size; the values are once, few, many and, for expanded clones, a class.

clone size: NA
CDR3 length: 15
V gene: TRBV5-4
J gene: TRBJ1-3
CDR3 protein: CASSAQGWRGNTIYF

clone size: few
CDR3 length: 14
V gene: TRBV27
J gene: TRBJ1-5
CDR3 protein: CASRKLGGNQPQHF

clone size: NA
CDR3 length: 14
V gene: TRBV5-6
J gene: TRBJ2-3
CDR3 protein: CASSSVGGQNTQYF

clone size: NA
CDR3 length: 15
V gene: TRBV5-1
J gene: TRBJ1-4
CDR3 protein: CASSLSGATNEKLFF

clone size: NA
CDR3 length: 13
V gene: TRBV30
J gene: TRBJ1-2
CDR3 protein: CAWRSSLPYGYTF

clone size: NA
CDR3 length: 15
V gene: TRBV4-2
J gene: TRBJ1-5
CDR3 protein: CASSQAGEGHQPQHF

clone size: NA
CDR3 length: 16
V gene: TRBV6-6
J gene: TRBJ1-1
CDR3 protein: CASMPHGTGANTEAFF

clone size: NA
CDR3 length: 19
V gene: TRBV28
J gene: TRBJ1-5
CDR3 protein: CASTPIGWGQGKGNQPQHF

clone size: NA
CDR3 length: 13
V gene: TRBV6-1
J gene: TRBJ1-1
CDR3 protein: CASCPVYATEAFF

clone size: NA
CDR3 length: 12
V gene: TRBV11-2
J gene: TRBJ1-1
CDR3 protein: CASSQTNTEAFF

clone size: NA
CDR3 length: 13
V gene: TRBV7-9
J gene: TRBJ1-2
CDR3 protein: CASSYQDRYGYTF

clone size: NA
CDR3 length: 17
V gene: TRBV5-1
J gene: TRBJ2-5
CDR3 protein: CASNPRVTWGLGETQYF